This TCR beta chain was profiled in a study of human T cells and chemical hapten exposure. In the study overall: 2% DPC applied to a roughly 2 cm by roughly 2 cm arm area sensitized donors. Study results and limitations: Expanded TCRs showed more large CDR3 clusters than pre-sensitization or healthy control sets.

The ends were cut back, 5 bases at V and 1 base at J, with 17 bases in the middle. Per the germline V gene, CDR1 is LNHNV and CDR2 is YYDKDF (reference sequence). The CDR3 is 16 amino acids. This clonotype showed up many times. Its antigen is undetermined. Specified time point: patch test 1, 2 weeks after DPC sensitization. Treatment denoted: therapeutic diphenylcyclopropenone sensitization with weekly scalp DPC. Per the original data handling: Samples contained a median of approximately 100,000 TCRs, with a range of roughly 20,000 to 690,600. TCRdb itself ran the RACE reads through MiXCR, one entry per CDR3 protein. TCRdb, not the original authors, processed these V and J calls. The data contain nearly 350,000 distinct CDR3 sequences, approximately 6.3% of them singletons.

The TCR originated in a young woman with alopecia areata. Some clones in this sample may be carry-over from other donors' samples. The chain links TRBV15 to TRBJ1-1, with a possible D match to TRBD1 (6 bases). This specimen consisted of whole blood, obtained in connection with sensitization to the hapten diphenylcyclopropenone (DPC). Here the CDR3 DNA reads TGTGCCACCAGCCAAAACAGGGAGGGGACGAACACTGAAGCTTTCTTT. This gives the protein CATSQNREGTNTEAFF.